These 23 T cell receptor beta chains were sequenced from one sample in a study of shared clonotypes between healthy human individuals (dated by TCRdb to 2019 to 2021). Preparation of the library involved the immunoSEQ multiplex PCR assay. The table was pulled from immuneACCESS by TCRdb, which kept in-frame rearrangements only. Such tables lose some clones; where checked, under half of the loss comes from unresolved V genes, and the rest has no known cause. The sample table contains 2,500,000 or so clones; only one count was recorded for 93% of them. The top ten constitute about 0.39% of the sample. The source material was naive CD4+ T cells from PBMCs. Read against the paper, the sample's cell subset or site label means: CD45RA+ positively selected. The receptors stem from a young man in good health. Some clones in this sample may be carry-over from other donors' samples.

The chain employs TRBV4-1 and TRBJ1-2, with a possible D match to TRBD1 (5 bases). CDR1 and CDR2 from the germline V gene are MGHRA and YSYEKL. The V gene lost 4 bases and the J gene lost 7 bases, with 10 bases spanning the gap. CDR3 length: 12 residues. The CDR3 nucleotides are TGCGCCAGCAGCCGAGGGGCCCCTGGCTACACCTTC. Its protein is CASSRGAPGYTF.

V gene TRBV7-2 combines with J gene TRBJ1-1, with a possible D match to TRBD1 (6 bases). Germline loops: CDR1 SGHTA, CDR2 FQGNSA. The CDR3 sequence is 14 residues long. V gave up 3 bases and J gave up 1 base, with 9 bases separating them. This CDR3 reads CASSLRQENTEAFF. The CDR3 region has the DNA TGTGCCAGCAGCTTGCGACAGGAGAACACTGAAGCTTTCTTT.

The chain links TRBV9 to TRBJ2-7; TRBD2 aligns across 8 bases. The length of the CDR3 is 16 residues. Looked up from germline, CDR1 is SGDLS and CDR2 is YYNGEE. Losses at the gene ends were 0 bases for V and 5 bases for J; bases not matched to a gene: 10. The CDR3 region has the DNA TGTGCCAGCAGCGTAGCCGGAGCGGGAGCCGTACACGAGCAGTACTTC. It is translated as CASSVAGAGAVHEQYF.

V and J are TRBV18 and TRBJ2-3; possible D gene TRBD2, 5 bases. This CDR3 is built from 14 residues. V was pared by 2 bases and J by 8 bases, with 14 bases between. Germline-derived CDR1 and CDR2 are KGHSH and LQKENI. This chain's CDR3 is CASSPMDWAGTQYF. In DNA form, the CDR3 reads TGTGCCAGCTCACCAATGGACTGGGCGGGTACGCAGTATTTT.

This clone was picked up a small number of times. The rearrangement joins TRBV28 to TRBJ1-5, with 7 bases aligning to TRBD1. The CDR3 has 14 residues. The germline V gene encodes CDR1 MDHEN and CDR2 SYDVKM. The V and J ends lost 6 bases and 3 bases, in that order; junction bases with no gene match: 5. CDR3 loop: CASRGGGTNQPQHF. The CDR3 DNA reads as TGTGCCAGCAGGGGAGGGGGCACCAATCAGCCCCAGCATTTT.

The CDR3 protein is CASRGAGVSTDTQYF. CDR3 DNA sequence: TGTGCCAGCAGGGGAGCGGGAGTGAGCACAGATACGCAGTATTTT. The V and J genes are TRBV11-1 and TRBJ2-3, with 8 bases matching TRBD2. The CDR3 is made up of 15 amino acids. With 6 bases clipped from V and 0 bases from J, the junction kept 5 bases outside the gene matches. Germline CDR1 SGHAT, CDR2 FQDESV (reference sequence). The variable domain in full, completed from reference TRBV11-1 and TRBJ2-3, reads EAEVAQSPRYKITEKSQAVAFWCDPISGHATLYWYRQILGQGPELLVQFQDESVVDDSQLPKDRFSAERLKGVDSTLKIQPAELGDSAMYLCASRGAGVSTDTQYFGPGTRLTVL.

The CDR3 DNA is TGTGCCAGCAGCCAGAGGAGTCACGGCTACAATGAGCAGTTCTTC. Translation: CASSQRSHGYNEQFF. This chain connects TRBV6-1 to TRBJ2-1; no clear D. Germline V gene sequence: CDR1 MNHNS, CDR2 SASEGT. The CDR3 covers 15 residues. With 6 bases removed from V and 3 bases from J, the gap between germline ends came to 15 bases.

This chain uses TRBV19 with TRBJ2-5, with D perhaps matching TRBD2 (7 bases). Trimming stripped 8 bases from V and 4 bases from J, with 14 bases between. There are 13 residues in the CDR3. From germline, CDR1 is LNHDA and CDR2 SQIVND (reference sequence). CDR3 loop: CASRGAGAETQYF. The CDR3 DNA reads as TGTGCCAGTCGGGGGGCAGGGGCAGAGACCCAGTACTTC.

The gene calls are TRBV19 and TRBJ2-1; no firm D call. Per the germline V gene, CDR1 is LNHDA and CDR2 is SQIVND (reference sequence). The V gene lost 5 bases and the J gene lost 10 bases, with 12 bases spanning the gap. The CDR3 totals 12 residues. CDR3 nucleotides: TGTGCCAGTAGTCCCGGACCGTACGAGCAGTTCTTC. Amino acid sequence: CASSPGPYEQFF. Complete variable domain (other parts from reference TRBV19 and TRBJ2-1): DGGITQSPKYLFRKEGQNVTLSCEQNLNHDAMYWYRQDPGQGLRLIYYSQIVNDFQKGDIAEGYSVSREKKESFPLTVTSAQKNPTAFYLCASSPGPYEQFFGPGTRLTVL.

This chain links TRBV6-5 with TRBJ1-5; D is possibly TRBD1 (5 bases). Trimming removed 7 bases at V and 9 bases at J, with 10 bases between. Germline CDR1 reads MNHEY; CDR2 reads SVGAGI. The CDR3 runs to 11 residues. The chain's CDR3 is CASTGRGPQHF. CDR3 nucleotides: TGTGCCAGCACCGGGAGGGGGCCCCAGCATTTT.

The chain is built from TRBV5-1 and TRBJ2-5; D may correspond to TRBD1 or TRBD2 (6 bases each). V shed 2 bases and J shed 5 bases, with 13 bases lying between them. CDR3 length: 14 amino acids. Germline V CDR1 and CDR2: SGHRS, YFSETQ. As DNA, the CDR3 is TGCGCCAGCAGCTTTGGGACGGGGGCCGAGACCCAGTACTTC. The encoded protein is CASSFGTGAETQYF.

J is TRBJ2-3 and V is TRBV9, with D possibly being TRBD1 or TRBD2 (5 bases each). Trimming pared 3 bases from V and 2 bases from J, leaving 16 bases between. The CDR3 covers 16 residues. The germline gives CDR1 SGDLS, CDR2 YYNGEE. CDR3 in DNA: TGTGCCAGCAGCGGTGGGACGGGACGGTCCACAGATACGCAGTATTTT. Translated: CASSGGTGRSTDTQYF.

J is TRBJ2-2 and V is TRBV27; D possibly corresponds to TRBD2 (6 bases). V lost 2 bases and J 7 bases, leaving 11 bases between the germline ends. The CDR3 runs to 14 residues. Germline V CDR1 and CDR2: MNHEY, SMNVEV (reference sequence). CDR3 in amino acids: CASSLREPGGELFF. In DNA, the CDR3 is TGTGCCAGCAGTTTACGGGAGCCCGGCGGGGAGCTGTTTTTT.

The chain employs TRBV19 and TRBJ1-4; 8 nucleotides align to TRBD1. V was pared by 0 bases and J by 7 bases, with 10 bases of the junction left unmatched. The V gene's germline CDR1 is LNHDA and CDR2 SQIVND (reference sequence). The CDR3 sequence is 17 residues long. As DNA, the CDR3 is TGTGCCAGTAGTATAGATCTCCTCCGGACAGGGACTGAAAAACTGTTTTTT. Residues: CASSIDLLRTGTEKLFF. The full variable domain, its missing parts supplied by reference TRBV19 and TRBJ1-4, is DGGITQSPKYLFRKEGQNVTLSCEQNLNHDAMYWYRQDPGQGLRLIYYSQIVNDFQKGDIAEGYSVSREKKESFPLTVTSAQKNPTAFYLCASSIDLLRTGTEKLFFGSGTQLSVL.

The CDR3 bases are TGTGCCATCAGTGGCCTCGCGGGAGGGCCCAATGAGCAGTTCTTC. Encoded protein: CAISGLAGGPNEQFF. The J gene is TRBJ2-1, the V gene TRBV10-3; 9 bases align to TRBD2. V was clipped by 4 bases and J by 6 bases; unmatched bases: 7. This CDR3 contains 15 residues. Germline assignment: CDR1 ENHRY and CDR2 SYGVKD.

The gene calls are TRBV7-8 and TRBJ1-5; no clear D gene. V shed 3 bases and J shed 0 bases, with 3 bases lying between them. This CDR3 has 13 amino acids. Germline CDR1 is SGHVS and CDR2 is FQNEAQ. CDR3 nucleotide sequence: TGTGCCAGCAGCTTCGATAGCAATCAGCCCCAGCATTTT. It encodes CASSFDSNQPQHF.

The V and J genes are TRBV5-1 and TRBJ2-5; 11 nucleotides line up with TRBD2. Germline-derived CDR1 and CDR2 are SGHRS and YFSETQ. J lost 2 bases, V lost 4 bases, and 7 bases had no gene match. This CDR3 contains 16 residues. CDR3 DNA: TGCGCCAGCAGCACCGGGACTAGCGGTCTTCAAGAGACCCAGTACTTC. Protein product: CASSTGTSGLQETQYF.

The chain is built from TRBV2 and TRBJ2-1; the match to TRBD2 covers 8 bases. The trim removed 8 bases at V and 4 bases at J, leaving 10 bases unmatched. Germline V gives CDR1 SNHLY, CDR2 FYNNEI. The CDR3 is made up of 15 amino acids. The CDR3 is CASGRSGSGYNEQFF. The CDR3 bases are TGTGCCAGCGGTCGGAGCGGGAGCGGGTACAATGAGCAGTTCTTC.

CDR3 bases: TGTGCCAGCAGTCCCCGGAACTACGAGCAGTACTTC. This sequence encodes CASSPRNYEQYF. The J gene is TRBJ2-5, the V gene TRBV28, with D unresolved. With the DNA end fitting TRBJ2-7 better, the J assignment may be wrong. CDR1 and CDR2 (germline): MDHEN, SYDVKM. The CDR3 contains 12 residues.

With regard to this clone: Other nucleotide sequences from this sample produce the same CDR3. The V and J genes are TRBV6-6 and TRBJ2-7; D may correspond to TRBD1 or TRBD2 (5 bases each). In germline, CDR1 is MNHNY, CDR2 SVGAGI (reference sequence). Trimming removed 4 bases from V and 2 bases from J, with 12 bases in between. The length of the CDR3 is 14 residues. CDR3 protein: CASSSGTGTYEQYF. CDR3 DNA: TGTGCCAGCAGTTCCGGGACGGGAACCTACGAGCAGTACTTC.

The genes are TRBV28 and TRBJ2-1; D is possibly TRBD2 (6 bases). The CDR3 spans 12 residues. The V gene lost 3 bases and the J gene lost 11 bases, with 11 bases spanning the gap. From germline, CDR1 is MDHEN and CDR2 SYDVKM. CDR3 region: CASSFRAGKQFF. CDR3 bases: TGTGCCAGCAGTTTCAGGGCGGGAAAGCAGTTCTTC. The entire variable domain, with the rest obtained from reference TRBV28 and TRBJ2-1, is as follows: DVKVTQSSRYLVKRTGEKVFLECVQDMDHENMFWYRQDPGLGLRLIYFSYDVKMKEKGDIPEGYSVSREKKERFSLILESASTNQTSMYLCASSFRAGKQFFGPGTRLTVL.

The count of this clone is one. This rearrangement joins TRBV6-4 to TRBJ2-7; D possibly corresponds to TRBD2 (6 bases). With 0 bases removed from V and 7 bases from J, the gap between germline ends came to 19 bases. The germline CDR1 and CDR2 sequences are MRHNA and SNTAGT. The CDR3 is 16 residues long. Here the CDR3 DNA reads TGTGCCAGCAGTGACTCATGGTCTAGCGTGCTTCAAGAGCAGTACTTC. This gives the protein CASSDSWSSVLQEQYF.

The genes are TRBV18 and TRBJ2-7; possible D gene TRBD1, 6 bases. Germline CDR1 is KGHSH and CDR2 is LQKENI. The CDR3 has 15 residues. V lost 3 bases to trimming and J lost 6 bases, with 18 bases between them. Here the CDR3 reads CASSPRQAQVGEQYF. CDR3 sequence (DNA): TGTGCCAGCTCACCCCGACAGGCCCAAGTGGGCGAGCAGTACTTC.